The T cell receptor (beta chain) described here comes from a study of blood T cell repertoires in COVID-19. The method was immunoSEQ multiplex PCR; TCRdb's version includes in-frame clones alone and lacks a portion of them. The table shows a few hundred thousand clones, with 87% occurring only once. V lost 0 bases to trimming and J lost 7 bases, with 9 bases between them. The germline CDR1 and CDR2 sequences are MGHDK and SYGVNS. This CDR3 has 13 amino acids. The source of this sequence is a woman aged 50 to 60 who had recovered from COVID-19. The sequenced sample consisted of peripheral blood. The chain recombines TRBV25-1 with TRBJ1-2, with a weak D call TRBD1 (5 bases). This CDR3 is CASSEYFTGGYTF. DNA of the CDR3: TGTGCCAGCAGTGAATATTTCACAGGTGGCTACACCTTC.